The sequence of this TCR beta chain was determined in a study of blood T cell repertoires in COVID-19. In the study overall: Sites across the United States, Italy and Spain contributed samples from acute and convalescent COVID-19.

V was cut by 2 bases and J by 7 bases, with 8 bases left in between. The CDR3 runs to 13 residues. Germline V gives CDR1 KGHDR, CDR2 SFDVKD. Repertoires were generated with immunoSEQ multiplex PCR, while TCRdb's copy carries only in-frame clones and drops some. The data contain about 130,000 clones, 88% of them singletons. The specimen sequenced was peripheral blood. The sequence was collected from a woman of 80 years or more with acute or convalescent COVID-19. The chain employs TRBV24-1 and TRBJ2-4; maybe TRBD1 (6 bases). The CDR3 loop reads CATSDSGHNIQYF. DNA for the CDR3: TGTGCCACCAGTGATTCGGGACATAACATTCAGTACTTC.